This entry lists 2 T cell receptor beta chains sequenced from one sample in a study of T-cell memory formation after mild COVID-19. From the 5' RACE reads, TCRdb called clonotypes with MiXCR, one entry per CDR3 protein. This repertoire shows roughly 620,000 distinct CDR3 sequences, approximately 18% found once; its top ten account for approximately 12%. Sequenced material: PBMCs or a T cell subset sorted from them (not recorded which). Receptors originate from an adult woman who had mild COVID-19 (a few samples of this study predate the infection). Cell type and time point are not known.

The J gene is TRBJ2-1, the V gene TRBV7-3, with 13 bases matching TRBD2. V trimming: 3 bases; J trimming: 5 bases; junction bases outside the gene matches: 4. Germline V lookup: CDR1 SGHTA, CDR2 FQGTGA. The CDR3 length is 16 residues. Here the CDR3 reads CASSFVLAGGDNEQFF. CDR3 nucleotide sequence: TGTGCCAGCAGCTTCGTACTAGCGGGAGGGGACAATGAGCAGTTCTTC.

This clonotype was detected only a few times. The chain employs TRBV9 and TRBJ2-7; D call uncertain. The CDR3 is 13 amino acids. V was cut by 1 base and J by 5 bases, with 10 bases left in between. Germline V gene sequence: CDR1 SGDLS, CDR2 YYNGEE. The DNA of the CDR3 is TGTGCCAGCAGCGTACTCGAACGGGACGAGCAGTACTTC. Translating gives CASSVLERDEQYF.